One T cell receptor (beta chain) is described in this entry. What it binds is not known. The data are from a study of cytomegalovirus exposure and HLA in healthy donors. As for the study in general: Earlier work reported 117 million unique TCR beta sequences from 150 million to 200 million T cells.

V dropped 3 bases and J dropped 5; count of bases not matched to a gene: 15. CDR3 length equals 17 residues. Germline values: CDR1 LNHDA, CDR2 SQIVND (reference sequence). The PCR contained 60 Vbeta and 13 Jbeta primers. Sequenced by immunoSEQ multiplex PCR; TCRdb stores in-frame clones only, minus some. The top ten clones hold 13% to 15% of a sample with roughly 98,000 clones, roughly 74% of them seen once. Overall study results and limits: V- and J-gene trimming in TCR beta was tied to a missense DCLRE1C variant by an analysis performed later. Accounts indicate the classifier identified cytomegalovirus status with strong specificity and sensitivity.

The J gene is TRBJ2-7, the V gene TRBV19; TRBD1 matches at 8 bases. The sequence derives from a woman in her sixties or seventies in good health and CMV-seropositive. The sample consisted of PBMCs. The CDR3 region has the DNA TGTGCCAGTAGTATGAGTCAGGGGGCCTCATTTTTCCACGAGCAGTACTTC. This encodes CASSMSQGASFFHEQYF.